The text below deals with one T cell receptor beta chain. The data belong to a study of shared clonotypes between healthy human individuals. Study information: Used for every donor were three CD4 naive, three CD4 memory, two CD8 naive and one CD8 memory plate.

Adult donors, all healthy and HIV-negative, had no recent acute infections or vaccinations. Trimming stripped 2 bases from V and 3 bases from J, with 14 bases between. CDR3 size: 15 residues. Germline V CDR1 and CDR2: MNHNS, SASEGT. Running of the assay took place at deep level. Data came from immunoSEQ multiplex PCR; TCRdb stores just in-frame clones and leaves some out. This table has around 370,000 clones, about 97% appearing once. The rearrangement links TRBV6-1 to TRBJ2-7; weak D call: TRBD1 (5 bases). The clonotype originates from a man younger than 45 in good health. The sample comprised memory CD8+ T cells sorted from blood. Subset described: CD45RO+ cells pooled with CCR7-negative TemRA cells. CDR3 sequence reads: CASSEMDGRVYEQYF. CDR3 sequence (DNA): TGTGCCAGCAGTGAAATGGACGGCAGGGTCTACGAGCAGTACTTC.